This T cell receptor (beta chain) was retrieved from a study of control samples from healthy donors and cancer patients. Between the trimmed V and J ends, which lost 0 bases and 5 bases, there was a span of 10 bases. The germline CDR1 and CDR2 sequences are SEHNR and FQNEAQ (reference sequence). This CDR3 region has 14 residues. Measured with immunoSEQ multiplex PCR; TCRdb has only the in-frame clones, and not every one. The data contain about 150,000 clones, around 88% of them singletons. Sample: blood. The V and J genes are TRBV7-9 and TRBJ2-5; D remains ambiguous. The TCR was taken from a man between 18 and 35 years old in good health. The CDR3 sequence: CASSLAKDPETQYF. The CDR3 DNA reads as TGTGCCAGCAGCTTAGCTAAGGACCCGGAGACCCAGTACTTC.